This TCR beta chain was captured in a study of shared clonotypes between healthy human individuals. Study-level points and caveats: Shared across four donors were roughly 4.7% of the naive CD4 clonotypes.

TCRdb's copy holds only in-frame clones and misses some; the assay was immunoSEQ multiplex PCR. Of some 2,100,000 clones in the sample, just over 90% were seen once. This clone showed up just once. The antigen remains undetermined. CDR3 length: 14 amino acids. Trimming took 0 bases from V and 0 from J, leaving 7 bases between them. The V gene's germline CDR1 is GTSNPN and CDR2 SVGIG (reference sequence). Naive CD8 isolation took CD45RO-negative cells positively selected for CCR7 and excluded terminally differentiated effector memory CD45RA+ cells. The donors, all of them Caucasian adults, lived in Nashville, Tennessee.

Material: naive CD8+ T cells from PBMCs. The origin of this receptor is a man younger than 35 in good health. Some clones in this sample may be carry-over from other donors' samples. This rearrangement joins TRBV30 to TRBJ2-3; D is unclear. CDR3 amino acids: CAWSVQTSTDTQYF. The CDR3, as DNA: TGTGCCTGGAGTGTACAGACAAGCACAGATACGCAGTATTTT.